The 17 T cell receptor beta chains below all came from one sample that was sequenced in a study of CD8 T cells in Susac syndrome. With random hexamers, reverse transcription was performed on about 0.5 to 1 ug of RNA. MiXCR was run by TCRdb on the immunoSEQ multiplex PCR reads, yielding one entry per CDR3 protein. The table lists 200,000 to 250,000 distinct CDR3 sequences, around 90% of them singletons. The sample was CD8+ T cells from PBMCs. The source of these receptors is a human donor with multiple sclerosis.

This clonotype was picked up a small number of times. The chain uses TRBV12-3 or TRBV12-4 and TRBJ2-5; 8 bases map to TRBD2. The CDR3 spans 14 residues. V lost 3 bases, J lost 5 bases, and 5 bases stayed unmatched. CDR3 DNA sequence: TGTGCCAGCAGTTTCTCGGGGGGGCGTGAGACCCAGTACTTC. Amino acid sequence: CASSFSGGRETQYF.

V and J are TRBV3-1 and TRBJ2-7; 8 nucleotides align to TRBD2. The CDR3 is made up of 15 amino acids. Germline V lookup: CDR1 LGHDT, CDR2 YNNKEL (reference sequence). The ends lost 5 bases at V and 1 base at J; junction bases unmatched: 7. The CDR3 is CASSFLAGTSYEQYF. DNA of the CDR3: TGTGCCAGCAGCTTCCTAGCGGGTACTTCCTACGAGCAGTACTTC.

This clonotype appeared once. Here the CDR3 DNA reads TGTGCCAGCAGTTTACAGGAAAACTATGGCTACACCTTC. The encoded protein is CASSLQENYGYTF. This chain links TRBV6-6 with TRBJ1-2; D might be TRBD1 (5 bases). V dropped 4 bases and J dropped 2 bases, with 8 bases sitting between them. CDR1 and CDR2 (germline): MNHNY, SVGAGI (reference sequence). CDR3 length equals 13 residues.

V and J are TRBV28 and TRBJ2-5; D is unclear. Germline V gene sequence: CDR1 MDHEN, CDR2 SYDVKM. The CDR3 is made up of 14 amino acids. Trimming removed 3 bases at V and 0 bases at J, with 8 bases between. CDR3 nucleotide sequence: TGTGCCAGCAGTTTTGAAAGTCACCAAGAGACCCAGTACTTC. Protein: CASSFESHQETQYF.

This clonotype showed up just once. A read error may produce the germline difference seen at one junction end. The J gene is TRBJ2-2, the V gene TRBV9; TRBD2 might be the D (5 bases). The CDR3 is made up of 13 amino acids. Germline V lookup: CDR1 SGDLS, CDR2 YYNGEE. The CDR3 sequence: CASSVENTGELSF. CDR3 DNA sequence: TGTGCCAGCAGCGTAGAGAACACCGGGGAGCTGTCTTTT.

This CDR3 reads CASSQDPRSYEQYF. For the CDR3, the DNA is TGCGCCAGCAGCCAAGATCCCAGGTCCTACGAGCAGTACTTC. J is TRBJ2-7 and V is TRBV4-1; D gene uncertain. V was shortened by 0 bases and J by 1 base, with 7 bases between the two germline ends. Germline-derived CDR1 and CDR2 are MGHRA and YSYEKL. This CDR3 spans 14 amino acids.

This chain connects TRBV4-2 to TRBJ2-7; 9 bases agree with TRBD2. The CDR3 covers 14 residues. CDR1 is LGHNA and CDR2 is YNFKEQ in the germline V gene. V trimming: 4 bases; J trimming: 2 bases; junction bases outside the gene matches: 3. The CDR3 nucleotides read TGTGCCAGCAGCCCGAAGCGGGGGGCCTACGAGCAGTACTTC. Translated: CASSPKRGAYEQYF.

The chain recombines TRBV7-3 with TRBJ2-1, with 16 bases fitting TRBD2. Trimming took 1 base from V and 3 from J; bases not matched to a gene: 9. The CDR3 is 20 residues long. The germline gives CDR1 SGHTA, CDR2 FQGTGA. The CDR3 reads CASSLRPGLAGGPGYNEQFF. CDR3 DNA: TGTGCCAGCAGCTTAAGACCGGGACTAGCGGGAGGGCCCGGCTACAATGAGCAGTTCTTC.

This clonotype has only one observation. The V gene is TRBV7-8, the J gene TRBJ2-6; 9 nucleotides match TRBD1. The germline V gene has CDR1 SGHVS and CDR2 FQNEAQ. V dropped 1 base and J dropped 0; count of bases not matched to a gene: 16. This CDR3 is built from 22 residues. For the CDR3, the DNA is TGTGCCAGCAGCTTAGTCGCCTCCTTAGGGACAGGGAGATCCTCTGGGGCCAACGTCCTGACTTTC. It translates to CASSLVASLGTGRSSGANVLTF. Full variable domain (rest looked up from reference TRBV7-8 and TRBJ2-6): GAGVSQSPRYKVAKRGQDVALRCDPISGHVSLFWYQQALGQGPEFLTYFQNEAQLDKSGLPSDRFFAERPEGSVSTLKIQRTQQEDSAVYLCASSLVASLGTGRSSGANVLTFGAGSRLTVL.

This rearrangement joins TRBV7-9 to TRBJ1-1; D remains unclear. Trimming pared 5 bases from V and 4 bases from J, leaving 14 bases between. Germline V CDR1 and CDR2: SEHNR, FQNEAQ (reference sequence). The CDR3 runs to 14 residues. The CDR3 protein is CASSPTISGTEAFF. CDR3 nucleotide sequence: TGTGCCAGCAGCCCGACAATCTCAGGCACTGAAGCTTTCTTT.

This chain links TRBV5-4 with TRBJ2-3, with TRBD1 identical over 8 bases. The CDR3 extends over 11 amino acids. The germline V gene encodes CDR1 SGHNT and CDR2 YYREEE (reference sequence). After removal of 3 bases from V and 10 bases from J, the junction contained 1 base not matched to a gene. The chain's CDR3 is CASSSGQAQYF. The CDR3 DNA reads TGTGCCAGCAGCTCGGGACAGGCGCAGTATTTT.

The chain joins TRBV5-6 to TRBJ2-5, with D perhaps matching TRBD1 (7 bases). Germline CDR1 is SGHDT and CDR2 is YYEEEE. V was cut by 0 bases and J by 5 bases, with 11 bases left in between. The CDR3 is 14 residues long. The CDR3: CASSLGGTAETQYF. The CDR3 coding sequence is TGTGCCAGCAGCTTGGGCGGGACAGCCGAGACCCAGTACTTC.

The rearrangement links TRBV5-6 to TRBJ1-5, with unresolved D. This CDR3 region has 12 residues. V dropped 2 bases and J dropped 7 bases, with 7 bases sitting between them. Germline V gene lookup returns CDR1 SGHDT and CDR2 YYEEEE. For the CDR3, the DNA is TGTGCCAGCAGCTTTACGGGGCAGCCCCAGCATTTT. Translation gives CASSFTGQPQHF. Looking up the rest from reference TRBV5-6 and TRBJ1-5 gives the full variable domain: DAGVTQSPTHLIKTRGQQVTLRCSPKSGHDTVSWYQQALGQGPQFIFQYYEEEERQRGNFPDRFSGHQFPNYSSELNVNALLLGDSALYLCASSFTGQPQHFGDGTRLSIL.

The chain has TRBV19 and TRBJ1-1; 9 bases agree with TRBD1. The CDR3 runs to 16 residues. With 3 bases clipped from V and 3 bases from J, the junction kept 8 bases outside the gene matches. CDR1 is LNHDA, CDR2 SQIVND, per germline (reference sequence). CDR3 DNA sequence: TGTGCCAGTAGTATGGGCGACAGGGGGTTGGACACTGAAGCTTTCTTT. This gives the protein CASSMGDRGLDTEAFF.

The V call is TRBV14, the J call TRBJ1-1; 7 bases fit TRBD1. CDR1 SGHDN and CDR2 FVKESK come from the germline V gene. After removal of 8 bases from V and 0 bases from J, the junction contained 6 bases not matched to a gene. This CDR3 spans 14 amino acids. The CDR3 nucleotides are TGTGCCAGCTACCAGACAGGGATGAACACTGAAGCTTTCTTT. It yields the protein CASYQTGMNTEAFF.

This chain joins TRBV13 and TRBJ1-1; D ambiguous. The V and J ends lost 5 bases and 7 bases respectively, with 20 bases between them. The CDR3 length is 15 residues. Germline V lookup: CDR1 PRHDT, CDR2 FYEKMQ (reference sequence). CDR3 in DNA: TGTGCCAGCAGCGATCTTGTAGAGCAGCGGAGTGAAGCTTTCTTT. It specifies CASSDLVEQRSEAFF.

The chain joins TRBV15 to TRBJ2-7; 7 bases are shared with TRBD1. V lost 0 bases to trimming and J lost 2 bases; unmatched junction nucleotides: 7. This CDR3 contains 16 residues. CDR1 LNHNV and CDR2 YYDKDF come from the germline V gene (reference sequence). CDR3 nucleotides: TGTGCCACCAGCAGAGATTTGGAGACAGGGCCCTACGAGCAGTACTTC. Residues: CATSRDLETGPYEQYF. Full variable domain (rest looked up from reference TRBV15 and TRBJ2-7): DAMVIQNPRYQVTQFGKPVTLSCSQTLNHNVMYWYQQKSSQAPKLLFHYYDKDFNNEADTPDNFQSRRPNTSFCFLDIRSPGLGDTAMYLCATSRDLETGPYEQYFGPGTRLTVT.